A selection of T cell receptor beta chains follows, all from one sample in a study of blood T cell repertoires in COVID-19. TCRdb's table, derived via immunoSEQ multiplex PCR, lists solely in-frame clones and lacks some. Of around 120,000 clones in the sample, about 86% were seen once. What was sequenced was peripheral blood. The receptors here all came from a man older than 75 with active or convalescent COVID-19. CDR3s include the opening cysteine and the closing phenylalanine or tryptophan.

j_call	v_call	cdr3_aa
TRBJ1-6	TRBV4-3	CASSQHRGENSPLHF
TRBJ2-1	TRBV20-1	CSASGGPRYNEQFF
TRBJ2-7	TRBV11-2	CASNRGGYEQYF
TRBJ2-7	TRBV15	CATSRDREQYF
TRBJ1-3	TRBV6-6	CASFFGGSSGNTIYF
TRBJ1-6	TRBV19	CASSIDSTRGSPLHF
TRBJ2-3	TRBV5-1	CASSFTFDRTSTDTQYF
TRBJ2-7	TRBV10-3	CAITRQGSTYEQYF
TRBJ2-3	TRBV5-1	CASSSMTSTSDTQYF
TRBJ1-2	TRBV28	CASSFSTTASGYTF
TRBJ2-6	TRBV5-1	CASSLSPGQAVSGANVLTF
TRBJ2-7	TRBV5-4	CASSSPLGQGNYEQYF
TRBJ1-2	TRBV6-2/TRBV6-3	CASSYGPNLSAEDYGYTF
TRBJ1-5	TRBV5-5	CASSRSQGVANQPQHF
TRBJ1-2	TRBV12-3/TRBV12-4	CASSLEQGSGYTF
TRBJ2-3	TRBV6-1	CASSEAWQGAGDTQYF
TRBJ1-1	TRBV18	CASSRIEGNTEAFF
TRBJ1-5	TRBV19	CASISATGQGVHQPQHF
TRBJ1-5	TRBV6-5	CASSPGINQPQHF
TRBJ2-1	TRBV19	CASSTRTSGGAYNEQFF
TRBJ2-5	TRBV29-1	CSVLGLAGGPVETQYF
TRBJ1-2	TRBV7-2	CASSQDSGGYGYTF
TRBJ2-3	TRBV2	CASSRDRAYTDTQYF
TRBJ2-7	TRBV5-5	CASSLPGLAGHYEQYF
TRBJ1-1	TRBV30	CAWSVGLGLNTEAFF
TRBJ1-1	TRBV4-3	CASSLGQGSEAFF
TRBJ1-6	TRBV19	CASSRADYNSPLHF
TRBJ1-4	TRBV28	CASSTGQDEKLFF
TRBJ2-1	TRBV9	CASSPRGGGGYNEQFF
TRBJ1-1	TRBV9	CASSVDVGRGGTEAFF